Included here is one T cell receptor beta chain sequence, with context. What it binds is not known. This sample was taken from a study of T cells in Graves' hyperthyroidism and ophthalmopathy. Regions amplified from RNA transcripts were the TCR beta CDR3 regions. The HTBI primer set served for first-round RT-PCR of the TCR CDR3. One entry per CDR3 protein results from TCRdb running MiXCR on the multiplex PCR reads. Counted here are hundreds of thousands of distinct CDR3 sequences, less than 15% occurring once; the ten biggest clones make up roughly 10%. General study results and limits: A 13 V-J signature model discriminated ophthalmopathy versus stable hyperthyroidism. Expanded thyroid clonotypes (above 0.001) were mostly also found in blood.

Diagnostic decisions used clinical symptoms, serum thyroxine and TRAb, thyroid ultrasound and orbital computed tomography. Fresh 10 ml peripheral blood yielded PBMCs. The CDR3 has 13 residues. The germline gives CDR1 MNHNS, CDR2 SASEGT. V was pared by 8 bases and J by 7 bases, with 6 bases of the junction left unmatched. The source is a woman aged 18-30 years with Graves' hyperthyroidism. The sequencing sample was made of blood. This chain links TRBV6-1 with TRBJ1-2; TRBD1 matches 11 bases. Written as DNA, the CDR3 is TGTGCCAGCTTAGGACAGGGGGCGCTTGGCTACACCTTC. It codes for CASLGQGALGYTF.